A selection of T cell receptor beta chains follows, all from one sample in a study of shared clonotypes between healthy human individuals. The table came from immunoSEQ multiplex PCR; TCRdb's copy has only in-frame clones and leaves some out. This table has 2 million to 2.5 million clones, just over 90% appearing once. Material: naive CD4+ T cells from PBMCs. These receptors all stem from a man aged 18 to 30 in good health. Some clones in this sample may be carry-over from other donors' samples. Each CDR3 is given with its conserved first and last residue.

>TRBV9|TRBJ2-7
CASSVEGHGNYEQYF
>TRBV5-1|TRBJ2-1
CASSLIAGGRNEQFF
>TRBV18|TRBJ1-5
CASSPTGGDVWSNQPQHF
>TRBV4-2|TRBJ2-5
CASSQGRYQETQYF
>TRBV7-3|TRBJ1-2
CASSLLPGDSYGYTF
>TRBV5-6|TRBJ2-7
CASSRQGSTSYEQYF
>TRBV4-1|TRBJ2-7
CASSQDNGNYGGEQYF
>TRBV28|TRBJ2-5
CASTRGGGETQYF
>TRBV11-1|TRBJ2-6
CASSLLRSLSGANVLTF
>TRBV19|TRBJ1-2
CASSIWGTGGYTF
>TRBV28|TRBJ1-2
CASSLILRDQEGYTF
>TRBV7-9|TRBJ2-7
CASRLGTSGRSEQYF
>TRBV28|TRBJ1-6
CASRSRDRGMSPLHF
>TRBV5-1|TRBJ2-5
CASFRGVAEQETQYF
>TRBV5-1|TRBJ2-1
CASSLTSGRNMDEQFF
>TRBV10-3|TRBJ1-5
CAISGTGNQPQHF
>TRBV6-5|TRBJ1-1
CASSYALRNTEAFF
>TRBV20-1|TRBJ2-1
CSRRGYNEQFF
>TRBV29-1|TRBJ2-2
CSVGTGLGPGELFF
>TRBV5-1|TRBJ1-2
CASTLPPGTGKGGYTF
>TRBV19|TRBJ1-2
CASSNYRDRGYTF
>TRBV7-2|TRBJ2-7
CASSLSGTYEQYF
>TRBV7-2|TRBJ1-5
CASSPRQGASNQPQHF
>TRBV4-1|TRBJ2-1
CASSRTSGRYNEQFF
>TRBV28|TRBJ1-5
CASSTGARGNQPQHF
>TRBV19|TRBJ2-7
CASSDRGRMDEQYF
>TRBV25-1|TRBJ2-3
CASSDKPSSTDTQYF
>TRBV29-1|TRBJ1-2
CSVAPGQGALSYGYTF
>TRBV7-2|TRBJ2-1
CASSREARTSANNEQFF
>TRBV29-1|TRBJ2-7
CSGPGTRDFYEQYF
>TRBV28|TRBJ2-2
CASKELAGGTKDGELFF
>TRBV28|TRBJ1-1
CASSLVLKGNTEAFF
>TRBV19|TRBJ1-5
CASSIARVLGGSNQPQHF
>TRBV7-3|TRBJ1-1
CASSSQMNTEAFF
>TRBV9|TRBJ2-1
CASSYLGLAGGNEQFF
>TRBV2|TRBJ2-3
CASVGEDGITDTQYF
>TRBV4-2|TRBJ1-3
CASSQAWTASGNTIYF
>TRBV19|TRBJ1-4
CASSSRGRATNEKLFF
>TRBV30|TRBJ2-1
CAWSPVAGVWNEQFF
>TRBV5-1|TRBJ1-1
CASSSGIKSNTEAFF
>TRBV4-1|TRBJ2-1
CASSQGTSGRAGSYNEQFF
>TRBV4-2|TRBJ1-1
CASSQDSLAEAFF
>TRBV29-1|TRBJ2-3
CSVDGGTDTQYF
>TRBV12-2|TRBJ2-1
CASRLSRGPPYNEQFF
>TRBV7-9|TRBJ2-5
CAVVGGSPWPFQETQYF
>TRBV7-2|TRBJ2-5
CASSLKARRYF
>TRBV28|TRBJ1-5
CASSLTGWGNQPQHF
>TRBV7-9|TRBJ2-1
CASSGTNGNEQFF
>TRBV4-2|TRBJ2-3
CASSQDEDTSGADTQYF
>TRBV5-1|TRBJ2-2
CASSPRAPTSLRVTGELFF
>TRBV25-1|TRBJ2-1
CASSESTGEQFF
>TRBV28|TRBJ2-4
CASTTMGGSKNIQYF
>TRBV7-8|TRBJ2-7
CASRSDGGKEQYF
>TRBV6-1|TRBJ2-7
CASRRTGDYEQYF
>TRBV5-1|TRBJ1-5
CASSLGTVSNQPQHF